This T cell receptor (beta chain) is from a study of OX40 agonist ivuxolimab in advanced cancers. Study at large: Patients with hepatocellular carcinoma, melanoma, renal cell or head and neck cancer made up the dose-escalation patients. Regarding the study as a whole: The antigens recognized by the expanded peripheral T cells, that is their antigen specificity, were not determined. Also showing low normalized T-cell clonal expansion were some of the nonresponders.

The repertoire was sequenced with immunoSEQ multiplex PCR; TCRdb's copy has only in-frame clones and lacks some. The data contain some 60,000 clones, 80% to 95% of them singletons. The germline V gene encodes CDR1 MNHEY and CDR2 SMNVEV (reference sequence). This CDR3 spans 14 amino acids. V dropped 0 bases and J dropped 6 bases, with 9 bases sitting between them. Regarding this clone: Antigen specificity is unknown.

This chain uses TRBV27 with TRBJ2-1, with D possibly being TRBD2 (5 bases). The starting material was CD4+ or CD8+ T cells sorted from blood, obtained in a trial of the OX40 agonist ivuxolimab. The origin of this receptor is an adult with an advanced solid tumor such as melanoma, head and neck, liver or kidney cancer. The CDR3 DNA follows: TGTGCCAGCAGTTTATCAGGGAGTATCAATGAGCAGTTCTTC. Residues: CASSLSGSINEQFF.